One and the same sample provided the 23 T cell receptor beta chains below, sequenced in a study of cytomegalovirus exposure and HLA in healthy donors (dated by TCRdb to about 2017). The receptor library was made with the immunoSEQ multiplex PCR assay. A mixture of 60 forward primers for TCR Vbeta segments and 13 reverse primers for TCR Jbeta segments was used in the multiplex PCR. TCRdb took this table from immuneACCESS and kept in-frame rearrangements with V and J called. Such tables lack part of the clones; where checked against another copy, unresolved V genes explain under half of the gap, and the rest is unexplained. The sample profile shows roughly 86,000 clones; just over 70% of them were found once. About 7.7% of the sample belongs to the ten largest clones. Sequencing was done on a sample of PBMCs. The receptors here all came from a man in his sixties in good health and CMV-seronegative.

This clone was seen a few times. The chain links TRBV5-4 to TRBJ1-6; D not resolved. CDR1 is SGHNT, CDR2 YYREEE, per germline (reference sequence). V dropped 3 bases and J dropped 8 bases, with 15 bases sitting between them. This CDR3 is built from 15 residues. The CDR3 DNA is TGTGCCAGCAGCTACTCAGGCTATACGTATTCACCCCTCCACTTT. This codes for CASSYSGYTYSPLHF.

The CDR3 sequence is CASKGTGDNEKLFF. The CDR3 DNA sequence: TGTGCCAGCAAGGGGACAGGAGATAATGAAAAACTGTTTTTT. The chain recombines TRBV6-1 with TRBJ1-4; 8 bases fit TRBD1. Trimming cost V 7 bases and J 4 bases; bases outside gene matches: 5. Germline V gene data show CDR1 as MNHNS and CDR2 as SASEGT. There are 14 residues in the CDR3.

Comments on this clone: The junction does not match germline at one end; this may be a read error. V is TRBV6-1 and J is TRBJ1-5; D uncertain. The CDR3 is 13 residues long. The germline CDR1 and CDR2 sequences are MNHNS and SASEGT. The CDR3 DNA follows: TGTGCCAGCAGACCGGGTGGGTTGCAGCTCCAGCATTTT. This gives the protein CASRPGGLQLQHF.

This sequence joins TRBV5-1 and TRBJ1-4; perhaps TRBD1 as D (5 bases). The CDR3 sequence is 17 residues long. V was clipped by 7 bases and J by 4 bases, with 23 bases between them. CDR1 is SGHRS and CDR2 is YFSETQ in the germline V gene. CDR3 sequence: CASAGQPVAGGNEKLFF. As DNA, the CDR3 is TGCGCCAGCGCCGGGCAGCCCGTGGCGGGGGGTAATGAAAAACTGTTTTTT.

This clone occurred a few times. This rearrangement joins TRBV4-3 to TRBJ2-1; no firm D call. The CDR3 extends over 13 amino acids. The germline V gene has CDR1 LGHNA and CDR2 YSLEER. The V gene lost 3 bases and the J gene lost 0 bases, with 3 bases spanning the gap. The CDR3 loop reads CASSHYSYNEQFF. CDR3 DNA sequence: TGCGCCAGCAGCCACTACTCCTACAATGAGCAGTTCTTC.

The chain couples TRBV14 to TRBJ2-1; D not certain. Germline V gene lookup returns CDR1 SGHDN and CDR2 FVKESK. CDR3 size: 13 residues. The ends were cut back, 0 bases at V and 10 bases at J, with 10 bases in the middle. Here the CDR3 DNA reads TGTGCCAGCAGCCAAGATCGCAACAGAGAGCAGTTCTTC. Translation gives CASSQDRNREQFF.

The rearrangement uses TRBV30 and TRBJ1-4; maybe TRBD1 (5 bases). CDR3 length: 14 residues. Trimming took 3 bases from V and 8 from J, leaving 16 bases between them. Germline V gene lookup returns CDR1 GTSNPN and CDR2 SVGIG (reference sequence). This CDR3 reads CAWRPSGAVEKLFF. CDR3 sequence (DNA): TGTGCCTGGAGGCCCAGTGGGGCAGTCGAAAAACTGTTTTTT. Variable domain in full (rest from reference TRBV30 and TRBJ1-4): SQTIHQWPATLVQPVGSPLSLECTVEGTSNPNLYWYRQAAGRGLQLLFYSVGIGQISSEVPQNLSASRPQDRQFILSSKKLLLSDSGFYLCAWRPSGAVEKLFFGSGTQLSVL.

V and J are TRBV6-5 and TRBJ1-2; the match to TRBD1 covers 8 bases. This CDR3 region has 15 residues. CDR1 and CDR2 from the germline V gene are MNHEY and SVGAGI. With V trimmed by 5 bases and J by 3 bases, 8 bases remained unmatched. The CDR3 is CASSPRQGADYGYTF. CDR3 nucleotides: TGTGCCAGCAGTCCGCGTCAGGGGGCCGACTATGGCTACACCTTC.

In DNA, the CDR3 is TGTGCCAGCAGTTACCAGGTCAGTGGCCTTGATGAGCAGTTCTTC. This gives the protein CASSYQVSGLDEQFF. The chain uses TRBV6-5 and TRBJ2-1; no reliable D call. In germline, CDR1 is MNHEY, CDR2 SVGAGI. This CDR3 has 15 amino acids. V lost 2 bases, J lost 8 bases, and 16 bases lay in between.

This clone has a handful of counts. This chain joins TRBV6-1 and TRBJ1-5, with 7 bases matching TRBD1. Losses at the gene ends were 6 bases for V and 6 bases for J; bases not matched to a gene: 11. Germline assignment: CDR1 MNHNS and CDR2 SASEGT. CDR3 length: 15 residues. The DNA of the CDR3 is TGTGCCAGCAGGGGGTCGCAGGGGGGCTTTCAGCCCCAGCATTTT. Amino acid sequence: CASRGSQGGFQPQHF.

The chain recombines TRBV7-2 with TRBJ2-1; TRBD2 aligns across 8 bases. Germline-derived CDR1 and CDR2 are SGHTA and FQGNSA. The V gene end was trimmed by 1 base and the J gene end by 3 bases; junction bases not matched to a gene: 8. The CDR3 extends over 17 amino acids. For the CDR3, the DNA is TGTGCCAGCAGCTTAGGGGTCCGGGGGGGCCTCTACAATGAGCAGTTCTTC. This gives the protein CASSLGVRGGLYNEQFF.

The chain links TRBV5-1 to TRBJ2-3; tentatively, D is TRBD2 (5 bases). Deletions cut 0 bases from V and 4 bases from J, with 9 bases between. Looked up from germline, CDR1 is SGHRS and CDR2 is YFSETQ. The CDR3 runs 14 residues. As DNA, the CDR3 is TGCGCCAGCAGCTTGGCACAGAGGGCAGATACGCAGTATTTT. Protein: CASSLAQRADTQYF. The full variable domain, rest sourced from reference TRBV5-1 and TRBJ2-3, is KAGVTQTPRYLIKTRGQQVTLSCSPISGHRSVSWYQQTPGQGLQFLFEYFSETQRNKGNFPGRFSGRQFSNSRSEMNVSTLELGDSALYLCASSLAQRADTQYFGPGTRLTVL.

The chain couples TRBV29-1 to TRBJ2-7; a weak D match, TRBD2 (5 bases). Per the germline V gene, CDR1 is SQVTM and CDR2 is ANQGSEA. This CDR3 comprises 12 residues. V lost 6 bases to trimming and J lost 3 bases, with 12 bases between them. The CDR3 loop reads CSVEDSVYEQYF. The CDR3 DNA is TGCAGCGTCGAGGATAGCGTCTACGAGCAGTACTTC.

This chain uses TRBV5-8 with TRBJ1-2; 9 positions agree with TRBD1. The germline gives CDR1 SGHTS, CDR2 YDEGEE. V trimming: 5 bases; J trimming: 3 bases; junction bases outside the gene matches: 14. The CDR3 length is 17 residues. The CDR3 reads CASRSHDGTGRYYGYTF. CDR3 sequence (DNA): TGTGCCAGCAGATCCCACGACGGGACAGGGCGGTACTATGGCTACACCTTC.

The chain employs TRBV4-3 and TRBJ1-5; D unresolved. The V gene lost 0 bases and the J gene lost 4 bases, with 10 bases spanning the gap. The CDR3 has 15 residues. The germline V gene has CDR1 LGHNA and CDR2 YSLEER. This chain's CDR3 is CASSQDLQTNQPQHF. The CDR3 region has the DNA TGCGCCAGCAGCCAAGATCTCCAGACAAATCAGCCCCAGCATTTT.

V gene TRBV23-1 combines with J gene TRBJ2-1; D is ambiguous. TRBV23-1 is identified as an open reading frame with a role that is uncertain. V dropped 2 bases and J dropped 3 bases, with 8 bases sitting between them. The CDR3 sequence is 14 residues long. This chain's CDR3 is CASSQKLFYNEQFF. CDR3 in DNA: TGCGCCAGCAGTCAAAAACTCTTCTACAATGAGCAGTTCTTC.

This sequence joins TRBV7-2 and TRBJ1-2; 7 bases are a match to TRBD1. The germline V gene has CDR1 SGHTA and CDR2 FQGNSA. J gave up 8 bases and V 1 base, and 13 bases lay outside the gene matches. The CDR3 has 16 residues. The CDR3 coding sequence is TGTGCCAGCAGCTTAGACGGAAACAGGGGCTTGCGCGGCTACACCTTC. Its translation is CASSLDGNRGLRGYTF. The full variable domain, its missing parts supplied by reference TRBV7-2 and TRBJ1-2, is GAGVSQSPSNKVTEKGKDVELRCDPISGHTALYWYRQSLGQGLEFLIYFQGNSAPDKSGLPSDRFSAERTGGSVSTLTIQRTQQEDSAVYLCASSLDGNRGLRGYTFGSGTRLTVV.

The V gene is TRBV5-1, the J gene TRBJ2-5; 8 nucleotides line up with TRBD1. The J call is uncertain, as TRBJ2-7 better fits the DNA end. Germline-derived CDR1 and CDR2 are SGHRS and YFSETQ. The CDR3 spans 16 residues. The CDR3: CASSLAGQDSSYEQYF. CDR3 DNA: TGCGCCAGCAGCTTGGCGGGACAGGACTCTTCCTACGAGCAGTACTTC.

This chain uses TRBV19 with TRBJ1-4, with TRBD1 as a possible D gene (5 bases). The germline V gene encodes CDR1 LNHDA and CDR2 SQIVND (reference sequence). Trimming shortened V by 4 bases and J by 0 bases, and 6 bases separated the two germline ends. The CDR3 length is 14 residues. CDR3 nucleotides: TGTGCCAGTAGTAGACAGTCAACTAATGAAAAACTGTTTTTT. It translates to CASSRQSTNEKLFF.

The J gene is TRBJ2-3, the V gene TRBV5-1; 9 bases line up with TRBD1. This CDR3 contains 15 residues. Germline CDR1 and CDR2: SGHRS and YFSETQ. Trimming cost V 8 bases and J 0 bases; bases outside gene matches: 7. CDR3 amino acids: CASTTGGTSTDTQYF. For the CDR3, the DNA is TGCGCCAGTACTACAGGGGGCACCAGCACAGATACGCAGTATTTT.

This clone has a single count. DNA of the CDR3: TGTGCCACCAGCAGAGGGGACAGGGTTCTCTACGAGCAGTACTTC. It is translated as CATSRGDRVLYEQYF. The chain links TRBV15 to TRBJ2-7; 9 bases agree with TRBD1. Germline CDR1 is LNHNV and CDR2 is YYDKDF (reference sequence). With V trimmed by 1 base and J by 3 bases, 4 bases remained unmatched. The CDR3 has 15 residues.

The CDR3 DNA follows: TGCGCCAGCAGCTTCTGGCCCAAGGAGACCCAGTACTTC. Translation gives CASSFWPKETQYF. The chain uses TRBV5-1 and TRBJ2-5; D is unclear. Germline assignment: CDR1 SGHRS and CDR2 YFSETQ. The CDR3 runs 13 residues. Trimming pared 2 bases from V and 5 bases from J, leaving 10 bases between.

The genes are TRBV7-2 and TRBJ2-3; D may be TRBD1 (5 bases). CDR3 length: 14 amino acids. CDR1 is SGHTA and CDR2 is FQGNSA in the germline V gene. V shed 5 bases and J shed 4 bases, with 13 bases lying between them. CDR3 loop: CASSRGSVADTQYF. The DNA for the CDR3 is TGTGCCAGCAGCAGGGGTTCCGTCGCAGATACGCAGTATTTT.